This entry features one T cell receptor beta chain sequence. Some clones are missing from TCRdb's copy, which holds only in-frame ones; the method was immunoSEQ multiplex PCR. The profile covers some 130,000 clones, with approximately 80% appearing a single time and roughly 9% taken by the ten largest. Per the germline V gene, CDR1 is LNHDA and CDR2 is SQIVND (reference sequence). The germline V and J ends were trimmed by 0 bases and 4 bases, with 12 bases remaining between them. The CDR3 is made up of 15 amino acids. The data were taken from a study of blood T cell repertoires in COVID-19. In the study overall: Acute-phase and convalescent COVID-19 samples originated in the United States, Italy and Spain.

The sample was peripheral blood. The genes are TRBV19 and TRBJ1-1; possibly TRBD1 for D (5 bases). The sequence came from a woman aged 55-69 years with active or convalescent COVID-19. Written as DNA, the CDR3 is TGTGCCAGTAGTATAGATCGAACGGGGGGCACTGAAGCTTTCTTT. It specifies CASSIDRTGGTEAFF.